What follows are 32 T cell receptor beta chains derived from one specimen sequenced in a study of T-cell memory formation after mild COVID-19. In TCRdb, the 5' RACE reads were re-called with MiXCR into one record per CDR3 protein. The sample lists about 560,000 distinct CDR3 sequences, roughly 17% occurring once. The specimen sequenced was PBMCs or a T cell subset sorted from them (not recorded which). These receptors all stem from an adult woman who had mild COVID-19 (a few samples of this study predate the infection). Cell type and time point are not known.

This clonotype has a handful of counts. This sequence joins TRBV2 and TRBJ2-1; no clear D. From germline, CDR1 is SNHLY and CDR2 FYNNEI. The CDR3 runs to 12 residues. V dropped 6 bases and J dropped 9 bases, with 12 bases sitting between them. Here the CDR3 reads CASSPSGIEQFF. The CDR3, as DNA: TGTGCCAGCAGCCCAAGTGGGATTGAGCAGTTCTTC.

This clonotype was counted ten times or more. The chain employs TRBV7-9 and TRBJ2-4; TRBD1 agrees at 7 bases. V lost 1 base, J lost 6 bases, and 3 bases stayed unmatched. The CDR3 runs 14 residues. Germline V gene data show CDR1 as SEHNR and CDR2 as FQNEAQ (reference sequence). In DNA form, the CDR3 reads TGTGCCAGCAGCTTAGGGGACAGTCGAAACATTCAGTACTTC. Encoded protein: CASSLGDSRNIQYF.

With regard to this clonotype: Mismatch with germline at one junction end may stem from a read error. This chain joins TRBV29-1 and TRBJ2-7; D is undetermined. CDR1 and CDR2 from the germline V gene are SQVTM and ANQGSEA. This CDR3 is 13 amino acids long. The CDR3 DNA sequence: TGCAGCGTTGTCCCCGGAGAAACCTACGGGCAGTACTTC. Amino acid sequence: CSVVPGETYGQYF.

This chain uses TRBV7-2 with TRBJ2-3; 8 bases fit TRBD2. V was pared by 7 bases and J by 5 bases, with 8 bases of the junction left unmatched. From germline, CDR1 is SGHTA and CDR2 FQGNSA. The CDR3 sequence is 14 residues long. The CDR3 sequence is CASIRGGTEDTQYF. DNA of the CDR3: TGTGCCAGCATCCGGGGGGGCACAGAAGATACGCAGTATTTT.

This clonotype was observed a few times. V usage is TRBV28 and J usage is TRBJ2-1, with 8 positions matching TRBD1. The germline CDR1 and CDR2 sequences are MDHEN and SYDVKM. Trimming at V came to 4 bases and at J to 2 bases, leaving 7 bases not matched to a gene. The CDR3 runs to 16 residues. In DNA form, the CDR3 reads TGTGCCAGCAGTTCGAATCAGGGGGCCACCTACAATGAGCAGTTCTTC. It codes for CASSSNQGATYNEQFF.

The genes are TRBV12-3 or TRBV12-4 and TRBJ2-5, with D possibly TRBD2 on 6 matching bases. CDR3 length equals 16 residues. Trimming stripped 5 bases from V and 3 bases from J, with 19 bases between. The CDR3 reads CASSHAPTRREETQYF. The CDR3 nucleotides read TGTGCCAGCAGTCATGCCCCGACCAGGAGGGAAGAGACCCAGTACTTC.

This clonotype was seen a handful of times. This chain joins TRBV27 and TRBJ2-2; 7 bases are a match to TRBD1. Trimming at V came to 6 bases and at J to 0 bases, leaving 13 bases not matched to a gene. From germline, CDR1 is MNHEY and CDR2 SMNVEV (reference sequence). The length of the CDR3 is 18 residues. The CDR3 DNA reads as TGTGCCAGCAGCCGGTCATGGGACAGCTATTCGAACACCGGGGAGCTGTTTTTT. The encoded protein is CASSRSWDSYSNTGELFF.

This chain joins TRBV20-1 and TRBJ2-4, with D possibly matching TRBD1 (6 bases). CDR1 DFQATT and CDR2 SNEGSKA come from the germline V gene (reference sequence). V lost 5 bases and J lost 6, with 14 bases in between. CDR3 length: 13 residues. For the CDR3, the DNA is TGCAGTGCTCCGATCGGACAGAGAAACATTCAGTACTTC. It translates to CSAPIGQRNIQYF.

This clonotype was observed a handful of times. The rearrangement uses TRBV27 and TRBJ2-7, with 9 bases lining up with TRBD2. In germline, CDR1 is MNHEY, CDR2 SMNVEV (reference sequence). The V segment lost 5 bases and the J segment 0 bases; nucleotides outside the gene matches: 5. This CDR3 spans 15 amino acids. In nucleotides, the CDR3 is TGTGCCAGCAGTACGCGGGAGGGGGTCTCCTACGAGCAGTACTTC. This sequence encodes CASSTREGVSYEQYF.

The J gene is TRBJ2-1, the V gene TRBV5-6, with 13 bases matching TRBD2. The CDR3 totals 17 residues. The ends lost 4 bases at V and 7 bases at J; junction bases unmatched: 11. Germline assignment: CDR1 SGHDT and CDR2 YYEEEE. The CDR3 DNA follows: TGTGCCAGCAGCGGCCTACTAGCGGGAGGGGAACCTAATGAGCAGTTCTTC. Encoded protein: CASSGLLAGGEPNEQFF. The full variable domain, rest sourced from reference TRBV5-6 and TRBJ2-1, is DAGVTQSPTHLIKTRGQQVTLRCSPKSGHDTVSWYQQALGQGPQFIFQYYEEEERQRGNFPDRFSGHQFPNYSSELNVNALLLGDSALYLCASSGLLAGGEPNEQFFGPGTRLTVL.

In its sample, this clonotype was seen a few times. CDR3 region: CSVESWGLESYGYTF. The CDR3 DNA follows: TGCAGCGTTGAAAGTTGGGGTTTGGAGAGCTATGGCTACACCTTC. This chain joins TRBV29-1 and TRBJ1-2; D not resolved. Trimming removed 2 bases from V and 4 bases from J, with 17 bases in between. This CDR3 is built from 15 residues. Per germline, CDR1 SQVTM and CDR2 ANQGSEA.

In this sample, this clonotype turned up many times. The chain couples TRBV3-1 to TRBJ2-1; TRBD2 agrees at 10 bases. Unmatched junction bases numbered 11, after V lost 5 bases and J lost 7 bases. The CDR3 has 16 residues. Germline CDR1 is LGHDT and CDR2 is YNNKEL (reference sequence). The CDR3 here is CASSYTYLAGANEQFF. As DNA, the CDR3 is TGTGCCAGCAGCTACACCTATCTAGCGGGAGCTAATGAGCAGTTCTTC.

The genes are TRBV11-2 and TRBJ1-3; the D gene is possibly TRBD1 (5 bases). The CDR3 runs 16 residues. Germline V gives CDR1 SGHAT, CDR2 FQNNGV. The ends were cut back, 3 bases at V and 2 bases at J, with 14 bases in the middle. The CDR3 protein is CASSFNRQLAGNTIYF. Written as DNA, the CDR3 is TGTGCCAGCAGCTTTAACCGACAGCTCGCTGGAAACACCATATATTTT.

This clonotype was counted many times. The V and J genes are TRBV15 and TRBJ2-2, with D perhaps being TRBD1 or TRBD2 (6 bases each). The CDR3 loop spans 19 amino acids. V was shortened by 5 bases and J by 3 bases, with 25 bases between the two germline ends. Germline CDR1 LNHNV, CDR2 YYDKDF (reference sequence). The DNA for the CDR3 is TGTGCCACCAGCGGACCGGAGGGGCGAACAGGGAAGGACACCGGGGAGCTGTTTTTT. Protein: CATSGPEGRTGKDTGELFF.

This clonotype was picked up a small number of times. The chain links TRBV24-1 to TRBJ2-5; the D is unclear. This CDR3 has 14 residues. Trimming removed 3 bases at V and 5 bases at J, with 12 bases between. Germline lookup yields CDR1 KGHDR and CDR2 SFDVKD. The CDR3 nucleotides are TGTGCCACCAGTGATCGATGGGCGAAGGAGACCCAGTACTTC. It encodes CATSDRWAKETQYF.

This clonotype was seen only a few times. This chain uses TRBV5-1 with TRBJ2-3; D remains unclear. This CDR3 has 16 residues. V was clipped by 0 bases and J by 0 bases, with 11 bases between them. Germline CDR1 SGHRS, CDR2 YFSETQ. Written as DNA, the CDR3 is TGCGCCAGCAGCTTGGAAGCACCTACTAGCACAGATACGCAGTATTTT. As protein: CASSLEAPTSTDTQYF.

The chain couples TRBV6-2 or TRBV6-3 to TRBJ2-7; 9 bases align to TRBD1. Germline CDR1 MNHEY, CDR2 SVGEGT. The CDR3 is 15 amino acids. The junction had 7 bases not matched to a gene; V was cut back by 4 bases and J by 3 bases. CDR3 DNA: TGTGCCAGCAGTTCCACGGGACAGGGTGACTACGAGCAGTACTTC. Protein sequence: CASSSTGQGDYEQYF.

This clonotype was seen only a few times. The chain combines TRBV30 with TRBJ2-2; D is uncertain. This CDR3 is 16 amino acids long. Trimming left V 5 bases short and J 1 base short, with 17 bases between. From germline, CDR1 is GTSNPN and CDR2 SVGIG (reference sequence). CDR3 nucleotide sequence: TGTGCCTGGCTTCAACCGTTCCTCCTGAACACCGGGGAGCTGTTTTTT. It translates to CAWLQPFLLNTGELFF.

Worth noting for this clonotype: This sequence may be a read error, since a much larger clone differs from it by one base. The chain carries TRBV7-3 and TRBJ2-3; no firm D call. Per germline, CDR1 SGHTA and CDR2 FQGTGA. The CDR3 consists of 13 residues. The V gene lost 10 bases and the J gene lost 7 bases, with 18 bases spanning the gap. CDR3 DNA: TGTGCCAAAGTCGCCGGTTTCGTGAATACGCAGTATTTT. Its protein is CAKVAGFVNTQYF.

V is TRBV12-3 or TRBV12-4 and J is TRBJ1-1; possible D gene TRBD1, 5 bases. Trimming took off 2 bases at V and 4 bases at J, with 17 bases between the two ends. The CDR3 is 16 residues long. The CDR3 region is CASSLISPLGATEAFF. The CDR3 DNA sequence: TGTGCCAGCAGTTTAATTAGCCCCTTAGGGGCCACTGAAGCTTTCTTT.

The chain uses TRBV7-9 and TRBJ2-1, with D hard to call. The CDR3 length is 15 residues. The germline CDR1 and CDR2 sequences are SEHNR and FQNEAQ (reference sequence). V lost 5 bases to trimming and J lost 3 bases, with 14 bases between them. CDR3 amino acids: CASSPRSQNYNEQFF. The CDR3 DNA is TGTGCCAGCAGCCCCAGGAGCCAAAACTACAATGAGCAGTTCTTC.

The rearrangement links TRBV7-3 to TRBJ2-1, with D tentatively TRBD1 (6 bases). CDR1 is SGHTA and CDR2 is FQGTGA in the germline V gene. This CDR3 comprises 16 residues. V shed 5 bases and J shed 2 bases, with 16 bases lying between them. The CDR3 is CASSPFGQTTYNEQFF. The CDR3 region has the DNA TGTGCCAGCAGCCCTTTTGGACAGACTACCTACAATGAGCAGTTCTTC.

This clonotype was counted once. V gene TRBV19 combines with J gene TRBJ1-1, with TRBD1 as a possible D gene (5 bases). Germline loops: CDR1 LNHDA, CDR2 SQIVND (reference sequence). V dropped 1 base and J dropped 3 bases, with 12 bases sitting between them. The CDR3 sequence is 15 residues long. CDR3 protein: CASSIVGVVDTEAFF. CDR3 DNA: TGTGCCAGTAGTATAGTAGGGGTAGTCGACACTGAAGCTTTCTTT.

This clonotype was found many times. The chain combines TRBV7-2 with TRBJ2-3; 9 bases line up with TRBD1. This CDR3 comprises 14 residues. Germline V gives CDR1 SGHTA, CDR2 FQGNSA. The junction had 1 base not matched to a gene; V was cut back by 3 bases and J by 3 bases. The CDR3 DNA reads TGTGCCAGCAGCTTGACAGGGGGGACAGATACGCAGTATTTT. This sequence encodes CASSLTGGTDTQYF.

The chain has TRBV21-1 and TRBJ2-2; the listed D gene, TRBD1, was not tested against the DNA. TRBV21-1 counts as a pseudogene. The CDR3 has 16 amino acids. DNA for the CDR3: TGTGCCAGCAGCAAAGAGGGACAGGGGGTAACCGGGGAGCTGTTTTTT. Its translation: CASSKEGQGVTGELFF.

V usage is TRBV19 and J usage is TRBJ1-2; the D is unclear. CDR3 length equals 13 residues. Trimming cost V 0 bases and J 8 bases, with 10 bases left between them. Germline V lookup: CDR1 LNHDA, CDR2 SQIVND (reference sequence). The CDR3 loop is CASSIEGYRGYTF. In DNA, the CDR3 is TGTGCCAGTAGTATAGAAGGGTATCGGGGCTACACCTTC.

The CDR3 DNA reads TGTGCCAGCAGCGACCCGGGACAGGGGGACGAGCAGTACTTC. It specifies CASSDPGQGDEQYF. V and J are TRBV7-9 and TRBJ2-7; 11 nucleotides align to TRBD1. J was trimmed by 5 bases and V by 5 bases; bases with no gene match: 5. The CDR3 totals 14 residues. CDR1 SEHNR and CDR2 FQNEAQ come from the germline V gene (reference sequence).

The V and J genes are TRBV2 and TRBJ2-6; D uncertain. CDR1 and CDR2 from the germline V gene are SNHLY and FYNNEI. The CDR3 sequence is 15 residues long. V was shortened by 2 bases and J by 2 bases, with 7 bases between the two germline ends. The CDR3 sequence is CASSEQVAGANVLTF. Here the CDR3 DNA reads TGTGCCAGCAGTGAACAGGTTGCTGGGGCCAACGTCCTGACTTTC.

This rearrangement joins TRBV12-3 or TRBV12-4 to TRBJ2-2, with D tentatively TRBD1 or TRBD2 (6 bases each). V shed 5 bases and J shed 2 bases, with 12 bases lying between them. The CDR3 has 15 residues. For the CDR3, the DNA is TGTGCCAGCAGTGGGGGGCTGAGTAACACCGGGGAGCTGTTTTTT. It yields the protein CASSGGLSNTGELFF.

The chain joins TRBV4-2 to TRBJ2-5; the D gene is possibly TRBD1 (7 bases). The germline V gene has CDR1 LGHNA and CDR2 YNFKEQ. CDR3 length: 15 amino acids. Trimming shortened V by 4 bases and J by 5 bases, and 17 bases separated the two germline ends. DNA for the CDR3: TGTGCCAGCAGCCCCTACGGAGGGGGCGCGGAGACCCAGTACTTC. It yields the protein CASSPYGGGAETQYF.

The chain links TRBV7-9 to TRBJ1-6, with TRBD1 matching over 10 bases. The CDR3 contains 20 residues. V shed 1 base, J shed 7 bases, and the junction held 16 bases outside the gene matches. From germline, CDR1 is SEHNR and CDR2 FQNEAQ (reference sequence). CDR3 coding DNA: TGTGCCAGCAGCTTAGGTTCCGGGACAGGGGTCTCGTGGGGAAATTCACCCCTCCACTTT. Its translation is CASSLGSGTGVSWGNSPLHF. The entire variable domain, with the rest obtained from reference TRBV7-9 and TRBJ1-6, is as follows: DTGVSQNPRHKITKRGQNVTFRCDPISEHNRLYWYRQTLGQGPEFLTYFQNEAQLEKSRLLSDRFSAERPKGSFSTLEIQRTEQGDSAMYLCASSLGSGTGVSWGNSPLHFGNGTRLTVT.

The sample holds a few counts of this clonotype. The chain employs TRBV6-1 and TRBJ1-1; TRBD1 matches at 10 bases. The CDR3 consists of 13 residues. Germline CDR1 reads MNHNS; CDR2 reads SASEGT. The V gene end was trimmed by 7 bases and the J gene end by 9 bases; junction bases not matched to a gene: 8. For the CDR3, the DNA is TGTGCCAGCACCGGGACAGGGGTCGGGCAAGCTTTCTTT. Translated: CASTGTGVGQAFF.